This is a list of T cell receptor beta chains from one sample in a study of vaccination effects on CD4 cells after COVID-19. These receptors' antigens are unknown. TCRdb keeps only in-frame clones here, not all; method: immunoSEQ multiplex PCR. The sample holds roughly 20,000 clones, over 65% seen once. The specimen was CD4+ T cells from PBMCs cultured with HCoV-NL63 spike peptides, collected before COVID-19 vaccination. These receptors were taken from a human donor who received a COVID-19 vaccine. Both conserved end residues are part of each CDR3. Each record gives: J gene, V gene, clone size, D gene, CDR3 DNA, CDR3 protein. A D gene is named only where the DNA matches it firmly. Not every row has a clone size; where given, it reads once, few, many or a size class.

J: TRBJ1-1
V: TRBV4-3
size: NA
D: NA
DNA: TGCGCCAGCAGCCCTCGGTTGGACGGTGAAGCTTTCTTT
CDR3: CASSPRLDGEAFF

J: TRBJ1-5
V: TRBV6-2/TRBV6-3
size: NA
D: NA
DNA: TGTGCCAGCAGTTACTCAGGGGGGTCCCAGCCCCAGCATTTT
CDR3: CASSYSGGSQPQHF

J: TRBJ1-5
V: TRBV6-5
size: NA
D: NA
DNA: TGTGCCAGCAGCCAACAGGGAAGTCAGCCCCAGCATTTT
CDR3: CASSQQGSQPQHF

J: TRBJ1-4
V: TRBV6-1
size: NA
D: NA
DNA: TGTGCCAGCAGTGAAGGCAGATTTAATGAAAAACTGTTTTTT
CDR3: CASSEGRFNEKLFF

J: TRBJ2-7
V: TRBV19
size: NA
D: NA
DNA: TGTGCCAGTAGTATAGATCGGCGTGGGCTAGACGGCCACGAGCAGTACTTC
CDR3: CASSIDRRGLDGHEQYF

J: TRBJ2-1
V: TRBV30
size: NA
D: NA
DNA: TGTGCCTGGAGGAGGGCAGTGGAGCAGTTCTTC
CDR3: CAWRRAVEQFF

J: TRBJ2-2
V: TRBV30
size: NA
D: TRBD2
DNA: TGTGCCTGGAGTGTAGGACTAGCTAACACCGGGGAGCTGTTTTTT
CDR3: CAWSVGLANTGELFF

J: TRBJ1-2
V: TRBV5-1
size: NA
D: NA
DNA: TGCGCCAGCAGCAGACAAGGGGTTGGCTACACCTTC
CDR3: CASSRQGVGYTF

J: TRBJ2-6
V: TRBV4-2
size: NA
D: NA
DNA: TGTGCCAGCAGCCTAGACAGGTCCTCTGGGGCCAACGTCCTGACTTTC
CDR3: CASSLDRSSGANVLTF

J: TRBJ2-1
V: TRBV6-2/TRBV6-3
size: NA
D: NA
DNA: TGTGCCAGCAGTTGGGGCGGGGTAATAAGCTCCTACAATGAGCAGTTCTTC
CDR3: CASSWGGVISSYNEQFF

J: TRBJ1-5
V: TRBV25-1
size: few
D: NA
DNA: TGTGCCAGCAGTAATGAGGGCAGCAATCAGCCCCAGCATTTT
CDR3: CASSNEGSNQPQHF

J: TRBJ2-7
V: TRBV7-2
size: NA
D: TRBD2
DNA: TGTGCCAGCAGCTTAAATAGCGGGAGCTATGAGCAGTACTTC
CDR3: CASSLNSGSYEQYF

J: TRBJ1-2
V: TRBV5-4
size: NA
D: TRBD1
DNA: TGTGCCAGCAGCCCTCGACAGGGGGCTGACTATGGCTACACCTTC
CDR3: CASSPRQGADYGYTF

J: TRBJ2-3
V: TRBV4-3
size: NA
D: TRBD1
DNA: TGCGCCAGCAGCCAAGATCGGACAGGGACAGATACGCAGTATTTT
CDR3: CASSQDRTGTDTQYF

J: TRBJ1-5
V: TRBV2
size: NA
D: NA
DNA: TGTGCCAGCAGCTTAGGGGAAGGCCAGCCCCAGCATTTT
CDR3: CASSLGEGQPQHF

J: TRBJ2-2
V: TRBV5-1
size: NA
D: NA
DNA: TGCGCCAGCAGCTTGTCAGGTCGGTCCGGGGAGCTGTTTTTT
CDR3: CASSLSGRSGELFF

J: TRBJ2-1
V: TRBV30
size: once
D: TRBD2
DNA: TGTGCCTGGAGTTTAGCGGGAGATCTCGATGAGCAGTTCTTC
CDR3: CAWSLAGDLDEQFF

J: TRBJ1-5
V: TRBV7-5
size: few
D: NA
DNA: TGTGCCAGAAGCTTTTGGCCCACGTCGGGACTGCTTAGCAATCAGCCCCAGCATTTT
CDR3: CARSFWPTSGLLSNQPQHF

J: TRBJ1-2
V: TRBV11-3
size: NA
D: NA
DNA: TGTGCCACCGGGGGGGTCCCACCATATGGCTACACCTTC
CDR3: CATGGVPPYGYTF

J: TRBJ2-7
V: TRBV5-6
size: NA
D: NA
DNA: TGTGCCAGCAGCTCGTGGGGGACCTACGAGCAGTACTTC
CDR3: CASSSWGTYEQYF

J: TRBJ1-1
V: TRBV4-1
size: NA
D: NA
DNA: TGCGCCAGCAGGTACGACCAGGGGATGTACACTGAAGCTTTCTTT
CDR3: CASRYDQGMYTEAFF

J: TRBJ2-2
V: TRBV5-1
size: NA
D: NA
DNA: TGCGCCAGCAGCGCGGGGCCCACCGGGGAGCTGTTTTTT
CDR3: CASSAGPTGELFF

J: TRBJ2-7
V: TRBV28
size: NA
D: TRBD1
DNA: TGTGCCAGCAGTCGCCGGGACAGGGTTTACGAGCAGTACTTC
CDR3: CASSRRDRVYEQYF

J: TRBJ2-1
V: TRBV29-1
size: NA
D: TRBD2
DNA: TGCAGCGCCAAAGCGGGAGGAACCTACAATGAGCAGTTCTTC
CDR3: CSAKAGGTYNEQFF

J: TRBJ1-6
V: TRBV27
size: medium-sized
D: NA
DNA: TGTGCCAGCCGAAGGGGGGGGGCGAGAAATTCACCCCTCCACTTT
CDR3: CASRRGGARNSPLHF

J: TRBJ2-7
V: TRBV6-2/TRBV6-3
size: few
D: NA
DNA: TGTGCCAGCAGTTACTCGCTCAGAAACTACGAGCAGTACTTC
CDR3: CASSYSLRNYEQYF

J: TRBJ2-6
V: TRBV30
size: NA
D: NA
DNA: TGTGCCTGGAGTGGACAATCTGGGGCCAACGTCCTGACTTTC
CDR3: CAWSGQSGANVLTF

J: TRBJ2-7
V: TRBV4-1
size: NA
D: NA
DNA: TGCGCCAGCAGCCAAGGTTTGGGGGAGCAGTACTTC
CDR3: CASSQGLGEQYF

J: TRBJ1-1
V: TRBV3-1/TRBV3-2
size: NA
D: NA
DNA: TGTGCCAGCAGCCAAGCCCCCGGTTTGTGGGGCACTGAAGCTTTCTTT
CDR3: CASSQAPGLWGTEAFF

J: TRBJ1-2
V: TRBV27
size: NA
D: NA
DNA: TGTGCCAGCAGTTCACGGACGAACTATGGCTACACCTTC
CDR3: CASSSRTNYGYTF

J: TRBJ1-2
V: TRBV4-3
size: NA
D: NA
DNA: TGCGCCAGCAGCCAAGATCTCGGGGGGGCCCAAGGAGCCTATGGCTACACCTTC
CDR3: CASSQDLGGAQGAYGYTF

J: TRBJ1-2
V: TRBV12-3/TRBV12-4
size: NA
D: NA
DNA: TGTGCCAGCAGTTTAAGGGGTCGCGACTTATACTCCTTC
CDR3: CASSLRGRDLYSF

J: TRBJ2-3
V: TRBV7-3
size: few
D: NA
DNA: TGTGCCAGCAGCTTAACCGGGCCAGATACGCAGTATTTT
CDR3: CASSLTGPDTQYF

J: TRBJ1-2
V: TRBV28
size: NA
D: TRBD1
DNA: TGTGCCAGCAGGGGGACAGGGGGTCGTATGGGCTACACCTTC
CDR3: CASRGTGGRMGYTF

J: TRBJ2-2
V: TRBV6-1
size: NA
D: NA
DNA: TGTGCCAGCAGTGACAGCTGGGCGGACACCGGGGAGCTGTTTTTT
CDR3: CASSDSWADTGELFF

J: TRBJ2-1
V: TRBV4-1
size: NA
D: TRBD2
DNA: TGCGCCAGCAGCCCGACGGAGCGGGGGTCCTACAATGAGCAGTTCTTC
CDR3: CASSPTERGSYNEQFF

J: TRBJ1-4
V: TRBV6-5
size: few
D: NA
DNA: TGTGCCAGCAGTTATCGACGAACTAATGAAAAACTGTTTTTT
CDR3: CASSYRRTNEKLFF

J: TRBJ1-1
V: TRBV5-1
size: NA
D: TRBD1
DNA: TGCGCCAGCAGCCCGACAGGGGAATCGTGGACTGAAGCTTTCTTT
CDR3: CASSPTGESWTEAFF

J: TRBJ2-6
V: TRBV6-1
size: NA
D: NA
DNA: TGTGCCAGCAGTGAAGCTAGGGGCGCTGGGGCCAACGTCCTGACTTTC
CDR3: CASSEARGAGANVLTF

J: TRBJ1-5
V: TRBV4-2
size: NA
D: NA
DNA: TGTGCCAGCAGCCAAAATCCCGGGCGCCGGCCCCAGCATTTT
CDR3: CASSQNPGRRPQHF

J: TRBJ2-2
V: TRBV6-5
size: NA
D: TRBD2
DNA: TGTGCCAGCAGGGGTAGCGGGGGGGCAAGCGGGGAGCTGTTTTTT
CDR3: CASRGSGGASGELFF

J: TRBJ2-1
V: TRBV15
size: NA
D: TRBD2
DNA: TGTGCCACCAGCAGAGAGTTAGGACCCACCCGGGGGGGTCTCTACAATGAGCAGTTCTTC
CDR3: CATSRELGPTRGGLYNEQFF

J: TRBJ2-5
V: TRBV9
size: once
D: TRBD2
DNA: TGTGCCAGCAGCAAGGGGACTAGCGGGGACCAAGAGACCCAGTACTTC
CDR3: CASSKGTSGDQETQYF

J: TRBJ2-5
V: TRBV7-7
size: NA
D: TRBD2
DNA: TGTGCTAGCAGCTCGATGGGACTAGCGGGAGGAGAGACCCAGTACTTC
CDR3: CASSSMGLAGGETQYF

J: TRBJ1-5
V: TRBV29-1
size: NA
D: NA
DNA: TGCAGCGTTACAGGGTCTTCAAGGCAGCCCCAGCATTTT
CDR3: CSVTGSSRQPQHF

J: TRBJ1-1
V: TRBV19
size: once
D: NA
DNA: TGTGCCAGTAGTACCCCCGGAGCGAACACTGAAGCTTTCTTT
CDR3: CASSTPGANTEAFF

J: TRBJ1-1
V: TRBV24-1
size: once
D: NA
DNA: TGTGCCACCAGTGATTTGTACGGCAGGGGCACGAACACTGAAGCTTTCTTT
CDR3: CATSDLYGRGTNTEAFF

J: TRBJ1-6
V: TRBV3-1/TRBV3-2
size: once
D: NA
DNA: TGTGCCAGCAGCCAAGTTGATAATTCACCCCTCCACTTT
CDR3: CASSQVDNSPLHF

J: TRBJ1-3
V: TRBV10-3
size: NA
D: NA
DNA: TGTGCCATCCGACAGGCGGAATCTGGAAACACCATATATTTT
CDR3: CAIRQAESGNTIYF

J: TRBJ2-3
V: TRBV9
size: NA
D: TRBD1
DNA: TGTGCCAGCAGCGCGTTTGGCCGGGACAGTGGAAAAGATACGCAGTATTTT
CDR3: CASSAFGRDSGKDTQYF

J: TRBJ1-1
V: TRBV19
size: NA
D: NA
DNA: TGTGCCAGTAGTATGGGCGAGGGCTTCACTGAAGCTTTCTTT
CDR3: CASSMGEGFTEAFF

J: TRBJ2-1
V: TRBV6-6
size: NA
D: TRBD2
DNA: TGTGCCAGCACACTAGCGGACAATGAGCAGTTCTTC
CDR3: CASTLADNEQFF